The 27 T cell receptor beta chains given below trace back to one sample, sequenced in a study of blood T cell repertoires in COVID-19 (dated by TCRdb to the early 2020s). Libraries were prepared through the immunoSEQ multiplex PCR assay. Drawn from immuneACCESS, this table holds only the in-frame rearrangements with V and J called that TCRdb kept. Clones are partly lost; checked studies trace under half to an unresolved V gene and leave the rest unexplained. This sample gives 100,000 to 150,000 clones in total; 65% to 80% of them show up just once. In total, the top ten clones hold approximately 0.79% of the sample. Sequenced input: peripheral blood. The source is a human donor with acute or convalescent COVID-19. The donor label of this sample is uncertain.

The rearrangement joins TRBV28 to TRBJ1-6; perhaps TRBD1 as D (6 bases). V was pared by 2 bases and J by 5 bases, with 13 bases between. CDR1 is MDHEN, CDR2 SYDVKM, per germline. This CDR3 spans 16 amino acids. The CDR3 region has the DNA TGTGCCAGCAGTTTAGGGCTGGGGGCGGATAATTCACCCCTCCACTTT. Translation: CASSLGLGADNSPLHF.

This clone was observed a few times. This sequence joins TRBV29-1 and TRBJ2-1, with a possible D match to TRBD2 (5 bases). CDR3 length: 12 residues. The germline CDR1 and CDR2 sequences are SQVTM and ANQGSEA. V was cut by 8 bases and J by 7 bases, with 15 bases left in between. In DNA, the CDR3 is TGCAGCTCTCGTAGGACTTTGAATGAGCAGTTCTTC. It codes for CSSRRTLNEQFF.

The rearrangement links TRBV27 to TRBJ2-5; D is perhaps TRBD1 (6 bases). With 5 bases removed from V and 2 bases from J, the gap between germline ends came to 15 bases. CDR3 length: 15 amino acids. Germline V gives CDR1 MNHEY, CDR2 SMNVEV (reference sequence). The CDR3 sequence: CASSPSQGRQETQYF. The DNA for the CDR3 is TGTGCCAGCAGTCCCTCACAGGGAAGGCAAGAGACCCAGTACTTC.

This rearrangement joins TRBV6-5 to TRBJ2-5; 7 bases align to TRBD1. The CDR3 runs 13 residues. With V trimmed by 6 bases and J by 4 bases, 5 bases remained unmatched. The germline CDR1 and CDR2 sequences are MNHEY and SVGAGI. The CDR3 nucleotides read TGTGCCAGCAGCCGACAGGGAACAGAGACCCAGTACTTC. It specifies CASSRQGTETQYF.

The CDR3 DNA reads TGTGCCAGCAGAAAAGGGGGTATGGGCACCGGGGAGCTGTTTTTT. Residues: CASRKGGMGTGELFF. The chain joins TRBV28 to TRBJ2-2, with D possibly TRBD1 on 6 matching bases. Germline-derived CDR1 and CDR2 are MDHEN and SYDVKM. The V and J ends lost 6 bases and 4 bases respectively, with 15 bases between them. CDR3 length equals 15 residues.

The chain couples TRBV7-2 to TRBJ1-2, with D uncertain. V lost 0 bases, J lost 4 bases, and 12 bases lay in between. Looked up from germline, CDR1 is SGHTA and CDR2 is FQGNSA. The CDR3 has 15 residues. CDR3: CASSLAADKSYGYTF. As DNA, the CDR3 is TGTGCCAGCAGCTTAGCGGCAGATAAAAGCTATGGCTACACCTTC.

The chain combines TRBV7-2 with TRBJ1-6; D is ambiguous. The V end was cut by 2 bases, the J end by 5 bases, with 10 bases between. CDR1 is SGHTA and CDR2 is FQGNSA in the germline V gene. The CDR3 extends over 15 amino acids. CDR3 coding DNA: TGTGCCAGCAGCTTAACGAGGCTGGATAATTCACCCCTCCACTTT. Its translation is CASSLTRLDNSPLHF.

J is TRBJ1-2 and V is TRBV19; D call uncertain. The CDR3 has 13 residues. Trimming shortened V by 3 bases and J by 4 bases, and 9 bases separated the two germline ends. Germline assignment: CDR1 LNHDA and CDR2 SQIVND (reference sequence). The CDR3 coding sequence is TGTGCCAGTAGTATCGGGAGAACCTATGGCTACACCTTC. Translating gives CASSIGRTYGYTF. The whole variable domain, remainder taken from reference TRBV19 and TRBJ1-2, is DGGITQSPKYLFRKEGQNVTLSCEQNLNHDAMYWYRQDPGQGLRLIYYSQIVNDFQKGDIAEGYSVSREKKESFPLTVTSAQKNPTAFYLCASSIGRTYGYTFGSGTRLTVV.

The chain couples TRBV5-5 to TRBJ2-3, with 7 positions matching TRBD1. CDR1 and CDR2 from the germline V gene are SGHKS and YYEKEE (reference sequence). Germline trimming cut 4 bases from V and 1 base from J; bases unmatched to any gene: 6. The CDR3 is 15 residues long. CDR3 residues: CASSRNRGRTDTQYF. CDR3 in DNA: TGTGCCAGCAGCCGGAACAGGGGACGCACAGATACGCAGTATTTT.

This clone was counted a few times. J is TRBJ2-5 and V is TRBV21-1; TRBD2 is the table's D call and was not checked against the DNA. TRBV21-1 is shown as a pseudogene. CDR3 length equals 17 residues. The CDR3 nucleotides read TGTGCCAGCAGCAGGGGGGTCTCGACGGACTGCCAAGAGACCCAGTACTTC. It encodes CASSRGVSTDCQETQYF.

The J gene is TRBJ1-5, the V gene TRBV19; 9 nucleotides agree with TRBD1. The CDR3 has 14 residues. The germline V gene has CDR1 LNHDA and CDR2 SQIVND (reference sequence). The V gene end was trimmed by 6 bases and the J gene end by 6 bases; junction bases not matched to a gene: 6. CDR3 DNA sequence: TGTGCCAGTAGCCTCGGGACAGGGCCTCAGCCCCAGCATTTT. Its translation is CASSLGTGPQPQHF.

The chain combines TRBV4-1 with TRBJ1-4; 11 nucleotides line up with TRBD1. V dropped 6 bases and J dropped 7; count of bases not matched to a gene: 7. The CDR3 has 15 residues. CDR1 and CDR2 (germline): MGHRA, YSYEKL. The CDR3 region has the DNA TGCGCCAGCAGGGTGGACAGGGGGCGCGCTGAAAAACTGTTTTTT. Amino acid sequence: CASRVDRGRAEKLFF.

This sequence joins TRBV5-6 and TRBJ1-2; no clear D gene. Per the germline V gene, CDR1 is SGHDT and CDR2 is YYEEEE. The CDR3 contains 13 residues. V was pared by 0 bases and J by 5 bases, with 8 bases between. The CDR3 DNA reads TGTGCCAGCAGCTTGGGGCAGGTTTATGGCTACACCTTC. Amino acid sequence: CASSLGQVYGYTF.

The gene calls are TRBV5-1 and TRBJ2-5, with TRBD1 matching over 10 bases. The CDR3 contains 15 residues. J gave up 5 bases and V 1 base, and 5 bases lay outside the gene matches. Germline lookup yields CDR1 SGHRS and CDR2 YFSETQ. This CDR3 is CASSLRQGAGETQYF. The CDR3, as DNA: TGCGCCAGCAGCTTGCGACAGGGGGCTGGGGAGACCCAGTACTTC.

The chain uses TRBV11-2 and TRBJ1-2; 7 bases line up with TRBD1. Germline CDR1 and CDR2: SGHAT and FQNNGV. J lost 7 bases, V lost 1 base, and 6 bases had no gene match. This CDR3 spans 14 amino acids. The CDR3 coding sequence is TGTGCCAGCAGCTTAGGACAGGGCTCCCGTGGCTACACCTTC. Protein: CASSLGQGSRGYTF.

The rearrangement joins TRBV5-1 to TRBJ1-6, with D maybe TRBD1 (6 bases). V dropped 0 bases and J dropped 2 bases, with 15 bases sitting between them. CDR1 is SGHRS, CDR2 YFSETQ, per germline. This CDR3 has 18 residues. CDR3 DNA sequence: TGCGCCAGCAGCTTGGCCCGAACAGGGAGCCCCTATAATTCACCCCTCCACTTT. Its translation: CASSLARTGSPYNSPLHF. The full variable domain, with the rest looked up from reference TRBV5-1 and TRBJ1-6, is KAGVTQTPRYLIKTRGQQVTLSCSPISGHRSVSWYQQTPGQGLQFLFEYFSETQRNKGNFPGRFSGRQFSNSRSEMNVSTLELGDSALYLCASSLARTGSPYNSPLHFGNGTRLTVT.

V gene TRBV6-5 combines with J gene TRBJ1-4; 9 bases agree with TRBD1. V lost 6 bases, J lost 5 bases, and 7 bases stayed unmatched. The CDR3 runs 15 residues. Germline CDR1 reads MNHEY; CDR2 reads SVGAGI. CDR3 coding DNA: TGTGCCAGCAGCCGCGGACAGGGGCGGAATGAAAAACTGTTTTTT. This gives the protein CASSRGQGRNEKLFF.

The chain employs TRBV27 and TRBJ1-5, with 7 bases that match TRBD1. This CDR3 is built from 15 residues. From germline, CDR1 is MNHEY and CDR2 SMNVEV (reference sequence). The trim removed 4 bases at V and 7 bases at J, leaving 10 bases unmatched. The DNA of the CDR3 is TGTGCCAGCAGTTCCCTCAAAGGGGGCCGACAGCCCCAGCATTTT. Amino acids: CASSSLKGGRQPQHF.

This rearrangement joins TRBV10-3 to TRBJ1-2; D is possibly TRBD1 (5 bases). This CDR3 comprises 15 residues. The germline V and J ends were trimmed by 0 bases and 1 base, with 9 bases remaining between them. The V gene's germline CDR1 is ENHRY and CDR2 SYGVKD. The CDR3 region has the DNA TGTGCCATCAGTGAGTCGACCGGGGGTAACTATGGCTACACCTTC. Protein: CAISESTGGNYGYTF.

The CDR3 sequence: CASSRGGGSGANVLTF. Written as DNA, the CDR3 is TGTGCCAGCAGCCGGGGCGGGGGTTCTGGGGCCAACGTCCTGACTTTC. The chain employs TRBV3-1 (or the pseudogene TRBV3-2) and TRBJ2-6; 7 bases match TRBD2. The CDR3 length is 16 residues. CDR1 and CDR2 (germline): LGHDT, YNNKEL (reference sequence). With 4 bases clipped from V and 1 base from J, the junction kept 4 bases outside the gene matches.

This clone has only one observation. DNA of the CDR3: TGTGCCAGCAGTTACGGGACTGAGAACACCGGGGAGCTGTTTTTT. This codes for CASSYGTENTGELFF. The J gene is TRBJ2-2, the V gene TRBV6-5; weak D call: TRBD2 (6 bases). This CDR3 is 15 amino acids long. Germline values: CDR1 MNHEY, CDR2 SVGAGI. The V end lost 2 bases, the J end lost 1 base, and 8 bases lay between the germline ends.

This clone was counted a few times. The DNA for the CDR3 is TGTGCCAGCAGCTTAACGACTAGCGGTACCAGACAAGAGACCCAGTACTTC. This sequence encodes CASSLTTSGTRQETQYF. The V gene is TRBV5-6, the J gene TRBJ2-5; 9 positions agree with TRBD2. Trimming at V came to 2 bases and at J to 2 bases, leaving 10 bases not matched to a gene. The CDR3 is 17 amino acids. Germline CDR1 and CDR2: SGHDT and YYEEEE.

The rearrangement joins TRBV11-2 to TRBJ1-6, with TRBD1 identical over 7 bases. The trim removed 1 base at V and 4 bases at J, leaving 1 base unmatched. Germline V CDR1 and CDR2: SGHAT, FQNNGV. CDR3 length equals 15 residues. The CDR3 DNA follows: TGTGCCAGCAGCTTAGCGGGACAGTATAATTCACCCCTCCACTTT. Protein: CASSLAGQYNSPLHF.

The chain recombines TRBV2 with TRBJ2-3; 8 bases align to TRBD2. Germline lookup yields CDR1 SNHLY and CDR2 FYNNEI. V dropped 2 bases and J dropped 2; count of bases not matched to a gene: 9. The CDR3 runs to 17 residues. The CDR3 protein is CASSEFLSGGNTDTQYF. CDR3 in DNA: TGTGCCAGCAGTGAATTTTTAAGCGGGGGTAACACAGATACGCAGTATTTT.

The chain has TRBV7-2 and TRBJ2-1; D might be TRBD1 (5 bases). The germline CDR1 and CDR2 sequences are SGHTA and FQGNSA. The V gene lost 5 bases and the J gene lost 4 bases, with 12 bases spanning the gap. The CDR3 sequence is 14 residues long. Here the CDR3 DNA reads TGTGCCAGCAGCACCAGGGCCGAATACAATGAGCAGTTCTTC. As protein: CASSTRAEYNEQFF.

This sequence joins TRBV5-1 and TRBJ1-6; D is undetermined. The CDR3 totals 17 residues. CDR1 is SGHRS, CDR2 YFSETQ, per germline. V lost 2 bases to trimming and J lost 4 bases, with 16 bases between them. CDR3 sequence (DNA): TGCGCCAGCAGCTTCGGATATGGATCGGGTTATAATTCACCCCTCCACTTT. Its translation: CASSFGYGSGYNSPLHF.

This chain links TRBV3-1 (or the pseudogene TRBV3-2) with TRBJ2-2, with no clear D. The CDR3 totals 19 residues. Germline CDR1 LGHDT, CDR2 YNNKEL (reference sequence). V was trimmed by 0 bases and J by 0 bases, leaving 17 bases between them. CDR3 region: CASSQDGPSLRANTGELFF. The CDR3 DNA follows: TGTGCCAGCAGCCAAGATGGTCCATCGTTAAGAGCGAACACCGGGGAGCTGTTTTTT.